This T cell receptor beta chain stems from a study of T cell responses to AZD1222 COVID-19 vaccine. Study outcomes and limitations: Across spike, vaccine-associated CD4 TCRs were found, dominant at 160-218 and 743-854. Baseline serostatus was positive in only six AZD1222 recipients.

Only in-frame clones appear in the TCRdb table, and some are missing; sequencing was by immunoSEQ multiplex PCR. This sample carries 70,000 to 95,000 clones, under 95% of them seen once, and the ten largest clones take 8%. The CDR3 extends over 16 amino acids. CDR1 is MNHEY and CDR2 is SMNVEV in the germline V gene (reference sequence). Deletions cut 3 bases from V and 5 bases from J, with 17 bases between. Comments on this clone: What it binds is not known.

This TCR came from an adult who received the AZD1222 COVID-19 vaccine. The V gene is TRBV27, the J gene TRBJ1-5; D might be TRBD1 (5 bases). The sample consisted of peripheral blood, taken 28 days after the second AZD1222 dose. CDR3 amino acids: CASSFFPRDGDQPQHF. Written as DNA, the CDR3 is TGTGCCAGCAGTTTCTTCCCCCGGGACGGTGATCAGCCCCAGCATTTT.